The 17 T cell receptor beta chains given below trace back to one sample, sequenced in a study of T-cell memory formation after mild COVID-19. Each CDR3 protein gets one entry after TCRdb re-called the 5' RACE reads with MiXCR. The sample contains approximately 300,000 distinct CDR3 sequences, around a sixth of which appear only once. The sequencing input was PBMCs or a T cell subset sorted from them (not recorded which). These receptors were obtained from a man aged 18 to 35 who had mild COVID-19 (a few samples of this study predate the infection). Cell type and time point are not known.

This clonotype was observed at least ten times. The CDR3 DNA reads as TGCAGTGCCTTTGGAGTTTTAGGACAGAGCTTCAATGAGCAGTTCTTC. Protein product: CSAFGVLGQSFNEQFF. This rearrangement joins TRBV20-1 to TRBJ2-1; D possibly corresponds to TRBD1 (6 bases). With 6 bases removed from V and 6 bases from J, the gap between germline ends came to 24 bases. The CDR3 is 16 residues long. Germline V gene lookup returns CDR1 DFQATT and CDR2 SNEGSKA (reference sequence).

This clonotype was recorded at least ten times. The rearrangement joins TRBV7-2 to TRBJ2-5, with no clear D. This CDR3 comprises 15 residues. Germline V lookup: CDR1 SGHTA, CDR2 FQGNSA. V lost 5 bases and J 0 bases, leaving 13 bases between the germline ends. This CDR3 is CASSLYVDYQETQYF. For the CDR3, the DNA is TGTGCCAGCAGCCTCTATGTAGACTACCAAGAGACCCAGTACTTC. Based on the CDR3 plus reference TRBV7-2 and TRBJ2-5, the full variable domain is GAGVSQSPSNKVTEKGKDVELRCDPISGHTALYWYRQSLGQGLEFLIYFQGNSAPDKSGLPSDRFSAERTGGSVSTLTIQRTQQEDSAVYLCASSLYVDYQETQYFGPGTRLLVL.

The V gene is TRBV20-1, the J gene TRBJ1-5; D might be TRBD1 (5 bases). CDR3 size: 14 residues. Germline loops: CDR1 DFQATT, CDR2 SNEGSKA (reference sequence). V lost 0 bases to trimming and J lost 4 bases, with 10 bases between them. Here the CDR3 reads CSARDGAENQPQHF. Here the CDR3 DNA reads TGCAGTGCTAGAGACGGGGCAGAGAATCAGCCCCAGCATTTT.

The chain recombines TRBV12-3 or TRBV12-4 with TRBJ1-2; D is unresolved. The CDR3 totals 13 residues. Trimming removed 4 bases at V and 2 bases at J, with 8 bases between. In DNA form, the CDR3 reads TGTGCCAGCAGTTCGAAACAGAACTATGGCTACACCTTC. It translates to CASSSKQNYGYTF.

This clonotype was observed a handful of times. The gene calls are TRBV19 and TRBJ2-1; 9 bases are a match to TRBD1. V dropped 5 bases and J dropped 3; count of bases not matched to a gene: 11. CDR1 is LNHDA and CDR2 is SQIVND in the germline V gene (reference sequence). This CDR3 is 17 amino acids long. The CDR3 protein is CASSGDPDRGFYNEQFF. The CDR3 nucleotides are TGTGCCAGTAGTGGGGACCCCGACAGGGGGTTCTACAATGAGCAGTTCTTC. Full variable domain (rest looked up from reference TRBV19 and TRBJ2-1): DGGITQSPKYLFRKEGQNVTLSCEQNLNHDAMYWYRQDPGQGLRLIYYSQIVNDFQKGDIAEGYSVSREKKESFPLTVTSAQKNPTAFYLCASSGDPDRGFYNEQFFGPGTRLTVL.

This clonotype was observed once. The V gene is TRBV29-1, the J gene TRBJ1-2; 7 nucleotides match TRBD1. Germline CDR1 reads SQVTM; CDR2 reads ANQGSEA. Trimming took 7 bases from V and 2 from J; bases not matched to a gene: 7. The CDR3 spans 13 residues. The CDR3 is CSALGQTNYGYTF. DNA for the CDR3: TGCAGCGCCTTGGGACAGACGAACTATGGCTACACCTTC.

This chain joins TRBV29-1 and TRBJ1-1; D may be TRBD1 (5 bases). The V and J ends lost 0 bases and 4 bases respectively, with 9 bases between them. The germline gives CDR1 SQVTM, CDR2 ANQGSEA. The CDR3 has 13 amino acids. The CDR3 nucleotides read TGCAGCGTTGAAGATCCGGGGGGCACTGAAGCTTTCTTT. The encoded protein is CSVEDPGGTEAFF.

CDR3 coding DNA: TGTGCCAGCAGGAACGACGGAAATGCACCCCTCCACTTT. It encodes CASRNDGNAPLHF. This chain connects TRBV6-2 or TRBV6-3 to TRBJ1-6; D is unresolved. The germline V and J ends were trimmed by 6 bases and 11 bases, with 14 bases remaining between them. Germline CDR1 is MNHEY and CDR2 is SVGEGT. The CDR3 runs 13 residues.

The sample holds many counts of this clonotype. The chain uses TRBV20-1 and TRBJ2-2, with D perhaps matching TRBD1 or TRBD2 (6 bases each). V shed 2 bases and J shed 0 bases, with 10 bases lying between them. Germline CDR1 and CDR2: DFQATT and SNEGSKA (reference sequence). The CDR3 is 15 amino acids. CDR3 sequence (DNA): TGCAGTGCTAGATTAGGGGGGACGAACACCGGGGAGCTGTTTTTT. Protein sequence: CSARLGGTNTGELFF.

This clonotype came up a few times. The chain links TRBV19 to TRBJ1-1, with D unclear. Germline loops: CDR1 LNHDA, CDR2 SQIVND (reference sequence). CDR3 length: 12 residues. Trimming stripped 4 bases from V and 4 bases from J, with 7 bases between. In DNA form, the CDR3 reads TGTGCCAGTAGTACCGGGCTCACTGAAGCTTTCTTT. As protein: CASSTGLTEAFF.

This chain joins TRBV19 and TRBJ1-2; no reliable D call. CDR3 length: 13 residues. Germline CDR1 LNHDA, CDR2 SQIVND (reference sequence). V lost 3 bases and J lost 0, with 5 bases in between. The CDR3 loop is CASSIGANYGYTF. The CDR3, as DNA: TGTGCCAGTAGTATCGGAGCTAACTATGGCTACACCTTC.

The chain uses TRBV20-1 and TRBJ1-2; 9 positions match TRBD1. In germline, CDR1 is DFQATT, CDR2 SNEGSKA (reference sequence). This CDR3 contains 13 residues. V lost 6 bases and J lost 8; bases outside the gene matches: 10. CDR3 nucleotides: TGCAGTGCATCCGGGACAGGGTTCGGGGGCTACACCTTC. The encoded protein is CSASGTGFGGYTF.

The chain has TRBV6-5 and TRBJ2-7; D is tentatively TRBD1 or TRBD2 (5 bases each). CDR1 MNHEY and CDR2 SVGAGI come from the germline V gene. CDR3 length: 13 amino acids. V was pared by 5 bases and J by 4 bases, with 12 bases between. DNA for the CDR3: TGTGCCAGCAGTCGAGGGGATAGGTACGAGCAGTACGTC. Its translation: CASSRGDRYEQYV.

V gene TRBV11-2 combines with J gene TRBJ2-7, with TRBD1 as a possible D gene (5 bases). Trimming shortened V by 10 bases and J by 2 bases, and 12 bases separated the two germline ends. This CDR3 contains 12 residues. Germline V gives CDR1 SGHAT, CDR2 FQNNGV. CDR3: CATPTEAYEQYV. In DNA form, the CDR3 reads TGTGCCACCCCGACAGAAGCCTACGAGCAGTACGTC.

This clonotype was observed a few times. The chain is built from TRBV7-2 and TRBJ2-3, with D unclear. The CDR3 length is 13 residues. The ends were cut back, 5 bases at V and 2 bases at J, with 8 bases in the middle. Germline CDR1 and CDR2: SGHTA and FQGNSA. CDR3 nucleotide sequence: TGTGCCAGCAGCCGTCAGTTCACAGATACGCAGTATTTT. Translated, it gives CASSRQFTDTQYF.

This clonotype was found many times. The CDR3 DNA reads TGCGCCAGCAGCCAAGATATGGGGAACACTGAAGCTTTCTTT. Encoded protein: CASSQDMGNTEAFF. The V and J genes are TRBV4-3 and TRBJ1-1, with no clear D. Trimming took off 0 bases at V and 1 base at J, with 6 bases between the two ends. CDR3 length equals 14 residues. Germline V CDR1 and CDR2: LGHNA, YSLEER.

The chain combines TRBV19 with TRBJ2-7; 7 bases line up with TRBD1. Trimming took 5 bases from V and 5 from J; bases not matched to a gene: 6. Germline CDR1 is LNHDA and CDR2 is SQIVND (reference sequence). The CDR3 totals 13 residues. The CDR3 loop reads CASSSGTADEQYF. CDR3 nucleotides: TGTGCCAGTAGTTCCGGGACAGCCGACGAGCAGTACTTC.